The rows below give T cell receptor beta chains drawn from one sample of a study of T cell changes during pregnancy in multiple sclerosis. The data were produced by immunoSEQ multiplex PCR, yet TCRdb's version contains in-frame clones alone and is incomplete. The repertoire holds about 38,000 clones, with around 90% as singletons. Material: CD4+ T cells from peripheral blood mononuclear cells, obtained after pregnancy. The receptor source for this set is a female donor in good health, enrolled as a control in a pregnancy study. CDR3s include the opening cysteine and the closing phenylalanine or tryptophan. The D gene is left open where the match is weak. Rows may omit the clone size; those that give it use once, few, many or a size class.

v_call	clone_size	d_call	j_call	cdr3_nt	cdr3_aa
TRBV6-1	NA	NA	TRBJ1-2	TGTGCCAGCAGTGAAGGGAGTAACTATGGCTACACCTTC	CASSEGSNYGYTF
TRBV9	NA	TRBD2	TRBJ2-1	TGTGCCAGCAGCTCAAGCGGGGGGACCTACAATGAGCAGTTCTTC	CASSSSGGTYNEQFF
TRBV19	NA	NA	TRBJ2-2	TGTGCCAGTAGTATGTACGGGGAGCTGTTTTTT	CASSMYGELFF
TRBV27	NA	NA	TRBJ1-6	TGTGCCAGCAGTTACACCGTCTCCTATAATTCACCCCTCCACTTT	CASSYTVSYNSPLHF
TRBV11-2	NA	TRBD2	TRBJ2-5	TGTGCCAGCAGCCTTAGCGGGGGGAGCCGGGAGACCCAGTACTTC	CASSLSGGSRETQYF
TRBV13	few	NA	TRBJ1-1	TGTGCCAGCGGGGCTGGGGGGAGGAACACTGAAGCTTTCTTT	CASGAGGRNTEAFF
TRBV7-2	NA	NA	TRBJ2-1	TGTGCCAGCAGCCCAGGGAATGAGCAGTTCTTC	CASSPGNEQFF
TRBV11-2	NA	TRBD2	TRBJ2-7	TGTGCCAGCAGCTTAACGGGAGGCTCCTACGAGCAGTACTTC	CASSLTGGSYEQYF
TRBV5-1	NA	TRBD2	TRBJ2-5	TGCGCCAGCAGCTTGGGGACAACTAGCGGGAGTCATGAGACCCAGTACTTC	CASSLGTTSGSHETQYF
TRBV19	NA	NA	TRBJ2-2	TGTGCCAGTGGAACAGGCACCGGGGAGCTGTTTTTT	CASGTGTGELFF
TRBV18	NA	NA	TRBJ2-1	TGTGCCAGCTCGGTGGGGCAGGGTTATAACAATGAGCAGTTCTTC	CASSVGQGYNNEQFF
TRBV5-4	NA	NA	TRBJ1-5	TGTGCCAGCAGCTTTGGGGGGGGCGATCAGCCCCAGCATTTT	CASSFGGGDQPQHF
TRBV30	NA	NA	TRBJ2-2	TGTGCCTGGAGGGGTGGGGCAGGGACCGGGGAGCTGTTTTTT	CAWRGGAGTGELFF
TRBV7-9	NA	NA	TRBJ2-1	TGTGCCAGCAGCTTAGGGGAGGTTGAGCAGTTCTTC	CASSLGEVEQFF
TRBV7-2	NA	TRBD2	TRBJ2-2	TGTGCCAGCAGCTTAGTTCGACTAGCGGGAGAAGTCACCGGGGAGCTGTTTTTT	CASSLVRLAGEVTGELFF
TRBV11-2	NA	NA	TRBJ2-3	TGTGCCAGCATAGGGTGGGAGAAACTAATGTATTTT	CASIGWEKLMYF
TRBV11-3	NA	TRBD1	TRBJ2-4	TGTGCCAGCAGCTTCGGGACAGTACTAGCCAAAAACATTCAGTACTTC	CASSFGTVLAKNIQYF
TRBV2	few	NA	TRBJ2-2	TGTGCCAGCAGTGCCCGGACAGCCACCGGGGAGCTGTTTTTT	CASSARTATGELFF
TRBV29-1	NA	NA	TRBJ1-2	TGCAGCGTTGAGAACAGAAACTATGGCTACACCTTC	CSVENRNYGYTF
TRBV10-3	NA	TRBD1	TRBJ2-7	TGTGCCATCAGTGGGGGGACAGGGGGCCAGCAGTACTTC	CAISGGTGGQQYF
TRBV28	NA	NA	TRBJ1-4	TGTGCCAGCAGTCTATCCAGGAATGAAAAACTGTTTTTT	CASSLSRNEKLFF
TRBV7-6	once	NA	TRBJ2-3	TGTGCCAGCAGCCCCCGGGAGTTGCCAGATACGCAGTATTTT	CASSPRELPDTQYF
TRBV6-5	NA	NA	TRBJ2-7	TGTGCCAGCAGTCGGGGGAGATGGTACGAGCAGTACTTC	CASSRGRWYEQYF
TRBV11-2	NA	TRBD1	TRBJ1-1	TGTGCCAGCAGCGCACAGGGGGTGAGCACTGAAGCTTTCTTT	CASSAQGVSTEAFF
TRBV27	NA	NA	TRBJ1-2	TGTGCCAGCAGTTCGCAGGGTGGGGGCTACACCTTC	CASSSQGGGYTF
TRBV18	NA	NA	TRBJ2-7	TGTGCCAGCTCACCCGCAGACAACGAGCAGTACTTC	CASSPADNEQYF
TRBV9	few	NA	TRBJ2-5	TGTGCCAGCAGCCCTTGGGGAGGTCGGGAGACCCAGTACTTC	CASSPWGGRETQYF
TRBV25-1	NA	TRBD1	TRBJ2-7	TGTGCCAGCAGTCCCTCGGGGGGACAGGGAAAGGGGTACGAGCAGTACTTC	CASSPSGGQGKGYEQYF
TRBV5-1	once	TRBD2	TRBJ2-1	TGCGCCAGCAGCTTGTCGGCGGGGGGGCCGAATGAGCAGTTCTTC	CASSLSAGGPNEQFF
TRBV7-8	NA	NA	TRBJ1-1	TGTGCCAGCAGCTTAAGAGGTGGTCCGGGGGAAGCTTTCTTT	CASSLRGGPGEAFF
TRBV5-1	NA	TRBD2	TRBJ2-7	TGCGCCAGCAGCTTAGGTGGGAGGGCCTACGAGCAGTACTTC	CASSLGGRAYEQYF